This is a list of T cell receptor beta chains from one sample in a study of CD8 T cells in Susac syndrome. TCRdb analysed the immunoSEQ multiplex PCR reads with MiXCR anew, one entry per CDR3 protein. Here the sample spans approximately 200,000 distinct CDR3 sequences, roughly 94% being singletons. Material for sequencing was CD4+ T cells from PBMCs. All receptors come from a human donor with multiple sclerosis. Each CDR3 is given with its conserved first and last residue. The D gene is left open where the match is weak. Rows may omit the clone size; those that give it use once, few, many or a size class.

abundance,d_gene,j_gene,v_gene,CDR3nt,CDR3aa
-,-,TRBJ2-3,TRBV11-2,TGTGCCAGCAGCTTAGATGGGTTCACAGATACGCAGTATTTT,CASSLDGFTDTQYF
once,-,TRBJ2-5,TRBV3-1,TGTGCCAGCAGCCAATTCCAGGGTCAAGAGACCCAGTACTTC,CASSQFQGQETQYF
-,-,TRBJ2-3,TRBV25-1,TGTGCCAGCAAGACAGGTACTTTTAGCACAGATACGCAGTATTTT,CASKTGTFSTDTQYF
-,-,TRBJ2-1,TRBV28,TGTGCCAGCAGATTTATGGACGGATCCCCTAGCTCCTACAATGAGCAGTTCTTC,CASRFMDGSPSSYNEQFF
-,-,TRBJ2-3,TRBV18,TGTGCCAGTAAATCGACAGTTACTAGCACAGATACGCAGTATTTT,CASKSTVTSTDTQYF
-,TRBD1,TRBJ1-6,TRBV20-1,TGCAGTGCTAGCCCGGGACAGGGCGAGCCACCCCTCCACTTT,CSASPGQGEPPLHF
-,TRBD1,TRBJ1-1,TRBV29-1,TGCAGCGCCACGACAGGGCCAATGAACACTGAAGCTTTCTTT,CSATTGPMNTEAFF
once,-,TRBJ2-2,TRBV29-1,TGCAGCGTTAGAGCGGACGGTACCGGGGAGCTGTTTTTT,CSVRADGTGELFF
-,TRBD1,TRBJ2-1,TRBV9,TGTGCCAGCAGCCTAAGAACAGGGGAGAGAGATGAGCAGTTCTTC,CASSLRTGERDEQFF
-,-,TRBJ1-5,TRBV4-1,TGCGCCAGCAGCCAAGATGGAGGGGCCCATCAGCCCCAGCATTTT,CASSQDGGAHQPQHF
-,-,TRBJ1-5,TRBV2,TGTGCCAGCAGTGATCAGGGCAGCAATCAGCCCCAGCATTTT,CASSDQGSNQPQHF
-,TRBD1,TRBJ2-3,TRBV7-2,TGTGCCAGCAGCTTAGCGGGGACAGATTCAGATACGCAGTATTTT,CASSLAGTDSDTQYF
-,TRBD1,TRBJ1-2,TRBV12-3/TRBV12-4,TGTGCCAGCAGTCCCGGGACAGGGAACGGCTACACCTTC,CASSPGTGNGYTF
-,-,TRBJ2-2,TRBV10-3,TGTGCCATCAGCGTAGCGACCGGGGAGCTGTTTTTT,CAISVATGELFF
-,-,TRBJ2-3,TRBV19,TGTGCCAGCCGAGATATGGGCACAGATACGCAGTATTTT,CASRDMGTDTQYF
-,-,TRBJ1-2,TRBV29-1,TGCAGCGTTGAGAGTAACTATGGCTACACCTTC,CSVESNYGYTF
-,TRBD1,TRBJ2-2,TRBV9,TGTGCCAGCGGGACAGGGGACACCGGGGAGCTGTTTTTT,CASGTGDTGELFF
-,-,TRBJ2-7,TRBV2,TGTGCCAGCAGCGCACAAAGGGGGGACGAGCAGTACTTC,CASSAQRGDEQYF
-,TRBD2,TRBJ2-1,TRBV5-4,TGTGCCAGCAGCCCAGCGGGGGGGCCCTCCAATGAGCAGTTCTTC,CASSPAGGPSNEQFF
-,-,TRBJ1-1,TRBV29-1,TGCAGCGTTCTCAAACAGGGATCGAACACTGAAGCTTTCTTT,CSVLKQGSNTEAFF
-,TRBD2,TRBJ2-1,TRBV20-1,TGCAGTGCTAGCGGGGGGGCCTACAATGAGCAGTTCTTC,CSASGGAYNEQFF
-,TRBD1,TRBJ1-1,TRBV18,TGTGCCAGCTCACGCGGACAGGGCAATGAAGCTTTCTTT,CASSRGQGNEAFF
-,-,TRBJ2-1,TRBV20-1,TGCAGTGCTAGGGGGGTGAGGCGGGGTTTCTTGGATGAGCAGTTCTTC,CSARGVRRGFLDEQFF
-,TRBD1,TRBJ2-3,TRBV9,TGTGCCAGCAGCGTAGGGACAGGGGGAACAGATACGCAGTATTTT,CASSVGTGGTDTQYF
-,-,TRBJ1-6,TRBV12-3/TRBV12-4,TGTGCCAGCAGTCCAGGGACCGGTGATTCACCCCTCCACTTT,CASSPGTGDSPLHF
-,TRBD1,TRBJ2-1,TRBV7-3,TGTGCCAGCAGCCTACTAGGACAGGGGGCTTACAATGAGCAGTTCTTC,CASSLLGQGAYNEQFF
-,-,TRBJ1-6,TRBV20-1,TGCAGTGCTTTACGGTCCTATAATTCACCCCTCCACTTT,CSALRSYNSPLHF
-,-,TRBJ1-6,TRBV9,TGTGCCAGCAGCGACCTCGGGACACCCCTCCACTTT,CASSDLGTPLHF
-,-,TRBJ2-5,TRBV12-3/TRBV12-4,TGTGCCAGCAGTCGGGGACCGACGGTTCGGGAGACCCAGTACTTC,CASSRGPTVRETQYF
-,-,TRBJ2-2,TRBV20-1,TGCAGTGCTAGAAGCGTTGCGGGGGCGGACGGGGAGCTGTTTTTT,CSARSVAGADGELFF
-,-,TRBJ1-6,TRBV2,TGTGCCAGCAGTTTGGCGAATTCACCCCTCCACTTT,CASSLANSPLHF
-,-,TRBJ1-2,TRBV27,TGTGCCAGCAGAAAAACCTACAGGGCCGAGCTTGGCTACACCTTC,CASRKTYRAELGYTF
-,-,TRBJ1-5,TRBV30,TGTGCCTGGAGTGTAGGGGTTTATCAGCCCCAGCATTTT,CAWSVGVYQPQHF
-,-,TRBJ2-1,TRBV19,TGTGCGACCGCGGGGCCTCCCCAGGAAGAGCAGTTCTTC,CATAGPPQEEQFF
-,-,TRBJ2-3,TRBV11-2,TGTGCCAGCAGCTATAGGGACGCCACAGATACGCAGTATTTT,CASSYRDATDTQYF
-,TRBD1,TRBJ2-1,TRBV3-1,TGTGCCAGCAGCCAAGGAAGGACAGGTTTCGAGCAGTTCTTC,CASSQGRTGFEQFF
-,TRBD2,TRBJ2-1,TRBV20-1,TGCAGTGCCCTAGTCAATCGGGGGGGTACCTTCGTAGAGCAGTTCTTC,CSALVNRGGTFVEQFF
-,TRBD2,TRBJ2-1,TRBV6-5,TGTGCCAGCAGAGACCTAGCGGGGTCCAACAATGAGCAGTTCTTC,CASRDLAGSNNEQFF
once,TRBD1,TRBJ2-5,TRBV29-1,TGCAGCGTTGTCGGCAGGGGGTCGGGAGAGACCCAGTACTTC,CSVVGRGSGETQYF
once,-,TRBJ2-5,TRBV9,TGTGCCAGCAGCGTAGAAGTAGGTCTCCAAGAGACCCAGTACTTC,CASSVEVGLQETQYF
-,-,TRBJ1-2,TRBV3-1,TGTGCCAGCAGCCAATCCCCAACCAGGGGCTATGGCTACACCTTC,CASSQSPTRGYGYTF
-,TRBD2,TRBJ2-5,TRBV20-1,TGCAGTGCTCCTAGCGGGCCCTCAAACACCCAGTACTTC,CSAPSGPSNTQYF
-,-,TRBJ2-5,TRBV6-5,TGTGCCAGCAGTCCCCCTGTCCCCCGAGAGACCCAGTACTTC,CASSPPVPRETQYF
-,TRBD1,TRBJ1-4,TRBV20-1,TGCAGTGCTAGATTATTAGGGGGCCTCAATGAAAAACTGTTTTTT,CSARLLGGLNEKLFF
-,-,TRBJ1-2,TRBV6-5,TGTGCCAGCACCGAGTCGGGACGCCCCTATGGCTACACCTTC,CASTESGRPYGYTF
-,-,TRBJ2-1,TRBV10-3,TGTGCCATCAGTGATTCAGCAGGCGATGAGCAGTTCTTC,CAISDSAGDEQFF
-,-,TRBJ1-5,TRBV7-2,TGTGCCAGCAGTTGGAGTGGCAATCAGCCCCAGCATTTT,CASSWSGNQPQHF
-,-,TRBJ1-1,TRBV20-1,TGCAGTGCTGACCGAACAAACGGGGACACTGAAGCTTTCTTT,CSADRTNGDTEAFF
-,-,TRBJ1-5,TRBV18,TGTGCCAGCTCTCCGAGGGGACCTGGACGAGAGCCCCAGCATTTT,CASSPRGPGREPQHF
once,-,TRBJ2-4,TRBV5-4,TGTGCCAGCAGCTCACAGGGTGGCCTCAACATTCAGTACTTC,CASSSQGGLNIQYF
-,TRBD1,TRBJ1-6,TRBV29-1,TGCAGCGTTTCCAGGGGGCCTAATTCACCCCTCCACTTT,CSVSRGPNSPLHF
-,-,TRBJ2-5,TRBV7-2,TGTGCCAGCAGCCGCAGCTCCGAGGGTGAGACCCAGTACTTC,CASSRSSEGETQYF
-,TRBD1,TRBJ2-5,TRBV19,TGTGCCAGTTCGACGGGACAGGCCGAGACCCAGTACTTC,CASSTGQAETQYF
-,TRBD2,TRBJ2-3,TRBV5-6,TGTGCCAGCCCCGACGCCCGAGCGGGGGAATGCACAGATACGCAGTATTTT,CASPDARAGECTDTQYF
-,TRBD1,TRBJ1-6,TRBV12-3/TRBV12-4,TGTGCCAGCAGTATTACAGGGGGTAGTTCACCCCTCCACTTT,CASSITGGSSPLHF
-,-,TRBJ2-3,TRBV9,TGTGCCAGCAGCTACAGGGCCACTGTTACAGATACGCAGTATTTT,CASSYRATVTDTQYF